This record covers a single TCR beta chain. These data belong to a study of OX40 agonist ivuxolimab in advanced cancers. V was pared by 2 bases and J by 1 base, with 5 bases between. Germline assignment: CDR1 MNHEY and CDR2 SMNVEV (reference sequence). This CDR3 has 13 amino acids. Assay used: immunoSEQ multiplex PCR; TCRdb lists only in-frame clones, some missing. The sample gives 55,000 to 75,000 clones, about 90% of which show up once; roughly 3.8% is in the top ten. The chain combines TRBV27 with TRBJ1-1, with D possibly TRBD1 on 5 matching bases. The sequenced sample was CD4+ or CD8+ T cells sorted from blood, obtained in a trial of the OX40 agonist ivuxolimab. The TCR sequence derives from an adult with an advanced solid tumor such as melanoma, head and neck, liver or kidney cancer. The CDR3 region has the DNA TGTGCCAGCAGTTTAACAGGGAACACTGAAGCTTTCTTT. Translated, it gives CASSLTGNTEAFF.